The TCR beta chain described here comes from a study of response to subunit inactivated influenza vaccine. Study results and caveats: After each seasonal influenza vaccination, few new T cells are recruited, the authors suggested.

From germline, CDR1 is SQVTM and CDR2 ANQGSEA. Trimming removed 5 bases from V and 6 bases from J; junction bases left unmatched: 3. The CDR3 sequence is 12 residues long. Via MiXCR, TCRdb re-called the RT-PCR reads, giving one row per CDR3 protein. The sample has approximately 500,000 distinct CDR3 sequences, around 15% seen once; the top ten hold approximately 12%. Ten or more counts support this clonotype. Its cognate antigen is unknown. This specimen was PBMCs from blood, taken roughly 13 days after vaccination. This TCR came from a man in his fifties who received an inactivated influenza vaccine. The chain recombines TRBV29-1 with TRBJ2-1, with 8 bases lining up with TRBD2. CDR3: CSVLGRVNEQFF. CDR3 sequence (DNA): TGCAGCGTTCTCGGGAGGGTCAATGAGCAGTTCTTC.